Shown below are 26 T cell receptor beta chains from a single sample sequenced in a study of neurological immune-mediated disorders. TCRdb independently ran MiXCR on the 5' RACE reads; one entry per CDR3 protein. Found here are 110,000 or so distinct CDR3 sequences, about 3.2% of them singletons; the top ten hold 1% to 1.5%. The sequenced material came from PBMCs. The origin of the receptors is a woman younger than 45 with multiple sclerosis.

This clonotype has a count of ten or more. J is TRBJ2-5 and V is TRBV4-1, with unresolved D. The germline V gene has CDR1 MGHRA and CDR2 YSYEKL. The CDR3 runs 13 residues. V shed 4 bases and J shed 5 bases, with 11 bases lying between them. Here the CDR3 reads CASSLSLPETQYF. The CDR3 nucleotides are TGCGCCAGCAGCCTTTCGCTCCCCGAGACCCAGTACTTC.

This clonotype was counted at least ten times. The rearrangement joins TRBV24-1 to TRBJ1-1; D may be TRBD1 (5 bases). CDR1 and CDR2 from the germline V gene are KGHDR and SFDVKD. Trimming cost V 8 bases and J 5 bases, with 14 bases left between them. The CDR3 has 13 residues. The DNA for the CDR3 is TGTGCCACCACCTCCGGGGGGAGTACTGAAGCTTTCTTT. Protein sequence: CATTSGGSTEAFF.

This clonotype was found a few times. A much bigger clone sits one base away, suggesting this may be a read error. V and J are TRBV5-5 and TRBJ2-2; TRBD1 matches 9 bases. Germline CDR1 and CDR2: SGHKS and YYEKEE (reference sequence). Trimming took 4 bases from V and 6 from J; bases not matched to a gene: 7. The CDR3 totals 15 residues. The CDR3 region has the DNA TGTGCCAGCAGCATTGGGACAGGGTGGGCCGGGGAGCTGTTTTTT. Translating gives CASSIGTGWAGELFF.

This clonotype showed up many times. The CDR3 sequence is CASSWGQGAAEAFF. The CDR3 DNA follows: TGTGCCAGCAGCTGGGGGCAGGGGGCCGCTGAAGCTTTCTTT. J is TRBJ1-1 and V is TRBV12-3 or TRBV12-4; 8 bases line up with TRBD1. The V segment lost 6 bases and the J segment 6 bases; nucleotides outside the gene matches: 9. The length of the CDR3 is 14 residues.

Many counts were recorded for this clonotype. The rearrangement links TRBV5-1 to TRBJ2-2; D might be TRBD1 (5 bases). Germline V gene sequence: CDR1 SGHRS, CDR2 YFSETQ. The ends were cut back, 2 bases at V and 0 bases at J, with 8 bases in the middle. The CDR3 has 15 amino acids. CDR3 protein: CASSFSQANTGELFF. CDR3 DNA sequence: TGCGCCAGCAGCTTTTCACAGGCGAACACCGGGGAGCTGTTTTTT.

This clonotype has ten or more counts. The gene calls are TRBV5-1 and TRBJ2-1; 7 positions agree with TRBD2. The V and J ends lost 4 bases and 1 base, in that order; junction bases with no gene match: 8. This CDR3 region has 16 residues. Germline V CDR1 and CDR2: SGHRS, YFSETQ. CDR3 loop: CASSDPLAASYNEQFF. DNA for the CDR3: TGCGCCAGCAGCGACCCCCTAGCGGCATCCTACAATGAGCAGTTCTTC.

In its sample, this clonotype was seen many times. V gene TRBV4-3 combines with J gene TRBJ1-2; perhaps TRBD1 as D (5 bases). Germline values: CDR1 LGHNA, CDR2 YSLEER. The CDR3 spans 15 residues. The V and J ends lost 1 base and 1 base respectively, with 10 bases between them. For the CDR3, the DNA is TGCGCCAGCAGCCAAGGTGACAGAGATAACTATGGCTACACCTTC. Encoded protein: CASSQGDRDNYGYTF.

This clonotype was seen a handful of times. Since a much larger clone is just one base distant, this may be a read error. The chain uses TRBV9 and TRBJ2-5; D unresolved. Germline loops: CDR1 SGDLS, CDR2 YYNGEE. CDR3 length equals 15 residues. With 0 bases removed from V and 10 bases from J, the gap between germline ends came to 19 bases. The CDR3 DNA reads TGTGCCAGCAGCGTAGGCATGACGGCGGAAAGGGTCCAGTACTTC. This translates into CASSVGMTAERVQYF.

This clonotype was seen many times. CDR3 in DNA: TGCGCCAGCAGCAAGTTCCTGCAAGAGACCCAGTACTTC. Residues: CASSKFLQETQYF. V usage is TRBV5-1 and J usage is TRBJ2-5; D gene ambiguous. With 4 bases removed from V and 2 bases from J, the gap between germline ends came to 9 bases. Per the germline V gene, CDR1 is SGHRS and CDR2 is YFSETQ. This CDR3 is 13 amino acids long.

This clonotype came up many times. The chain couples TRBV2 to TRBJ2-3; possible D gene TRBD2, 6 bases. V gave up 4 bases and J gave up 0 bases, with 11 bases separating them. The CDR3 runs to 15 residues. CDR1 and CDR2 from the germline V gene are SNHLY and FYNNEI. CDR3 sequence reads: CASSVSGASTDTQYF. In DNA, the CDR3 is TGTGCCAGCAGTGTTTCGGGAGCTAGCACAGATACGCAGTATTTT.

This clonotype was picked up many times. V gene TRBV6-6 combines with J gene TRBJ1-1; D ambiguous. The CDR3 runs 13 residues. The V gene's germline CDR1 is MNHNY and CDR2 SVGAGI (reference sequence). The V gene lost 3 bases and the J gene lost 6 bases, with 11 bases spanning the gap. CDR3: CASSYRETSEAFF. The CDR3 DNA reads TGTGCCAGCAGTTATAGGGAAACGTCTGAAGCTTTCTTT.

This clonotype has a count of ten or more. The chain couples TRBV19 to TRBJ2-1; D possibly uses TRBD1 or TRBD2 (5 bases each). V was pared by 5 bases and J by 4 bases, with 6 bases between. Germline CDR1 LNHDA, CDR2 SQIVND (reference sequence). This CDR3 comprises 12 residues. CDR3 loop: CASSGGYNEQFF. CDR3 sequence (DNA): TGTGCCAGTAGTGGGGGATACAATGAGCAGTTCTTC.

This clonotype was seen more than once but under ten times. One base away lies a much larger clone, so this may be a sequencing read error. V usage is TRBV5-1 and J usage is TRBJ2-7; D not resolved. This CDR3 contains 15 residues. Germline V gene data show CDR1 as SGHRS and CDR2 as YFSETQ. V was shortened by 3 bases and J by 3 bases, with 16 bases between the two germline ends. The CDR3: CASSSSPTASYEQYF. The CDR3, as DNA: TGCGCCAGCAGCTCGAGTCCCACAGCTAGCTACGAGCAGTACTTC.

This clonotype was counted ten times or more. CDR3 amino acids: CASTLTGSRETQYF. CDR3 bases: TGTGCCAGCACCCTCACAGGGAGTAGGGAGACCCAGTACTTC. The J gene is TRBJ2-5, the V gene TRBV12-3 or TRBV12-4; perhaps TRBD1 as D (6 bases). Trimming stripped 7 bases from V and 5 bases from J, with 17 bases between. The CDR3 covers 14 residues.

This clonotype was picked up many times. This chain links TRBV5-6 with TRBJ2-3, with D possibly matching TRBD2 (6 bases). V lost 3 bases, J lost 1 base, and 15 bases lay in between. This CDR3 is built from 16 residues. Germline CDR1 reads SGHDT; CDR2 reads YYEEEE. The CDR3 bases are TGTGCCAGCAGCTGGAGGGTCCGGGATCGCACAGATACGCAGTATTTT. It codes for CASSWRVRDRTDTQYF.

In this sample, this clonotype turned up many times. J is TRBJ2-3 and V is TRBV20-1, with 15 nucleotides matching TRBD2. With V trimmed by 4 bases and J by 6 bases, 11 bases remained unmatched. The CDR3 has 17 residues. In germline, CDR1 is DFQATT, CDR2 SNEGSKA (reference sequence). The CDR3 here is CSANGLAGGPYLDTQYF. In DNA, the CDR3 is TGCAGTGCTAACGGACTAGCGGGAGGGCCATACTTGGATACGCAGTATTTT.

Many counts were recorded for this clonotype. The chain couples TRBV18 to TRBJ1-4; TRBD1 aligns across 7 bases. V lost 3 bases to trimming and J lost 5 bases; unmatched junction nucleotides: 3. The CDR3 sequence is 14 residues long. Germline CDR1 reads KGHSH; CDR2 reads LQKENI. The CDR3 nucleotides are TGTGCCAGCTCACCTCAGGGGGTGAATGAAAAACTGTTTTTT. Translated, it gives CASSPQGVNEKLFF. The full variable domain, with the rest looked up from reference TRBV18 and TRBJ1-4, is NAGVMQNPRHLVRRRGQEARLRCSPMKGHSHVYWYRQLPEEGLKFMVYLQKENIIDESGMPKERFSAEFPKEGPSILRIQQVVRGDSAAYFCASSPQGVNEKLFFGSGTQLSVL.

This clonotype showed up just a few times. With a much larger clone just one base away, this may be a read error. The genes are TRBV29-1 and TRBJ1-2, with 10 bases matching TRBD1. The CDR3 is 14 amino acids. The germline CDR1 and CDR2 sequences are SQVTM and ANQGSEA. Trimming took 6 bases from V and 4 from J; bases not matched to a gene: 8. The CDR3 loop reads CSVDGTGAGYGYTF. CDR3 bases: TGCAGCGTAGACGGGACAGGGGCAGGCTATGGCTACACCTTC.

The chain links TRBV10-2 to TRBJ2-1, with D perhaps TRBD1 (6 bases). The CDR3 extends over 13 amino acids. V lost 5 bases and J 5 bases, leaving 10 bases between the germline ends. Germline V gene sequence: CDR1 WSHSY, CDR2 SAAADI. CDR3 residues: CASSPGQNNEQFF. The CDR3 DNA sequence: TGCGCCAGCAGTCCAGGACAGAACAATGAGCAGTTCTTC.

This clonotype was seen many times. This chain uses TRBV2 with TRBJ2-1, with D possibly matching TRBD2 (5 bases). V was cut by 11 bases and J by 4 bases, with 18 bases left in between. CDR1 and CDR2 (germline): SNHLY, FYNNEI. The CDR3 totals 14 residues. DNA for the CDR3: TGTGCCTACAAATTCCCTAGCCCGTACAATGAGCAGTTCTTC. This encodes CAYKFPSPYNEQFF.

Only a few counts were recorded for this clonotype. The genes are TRBV25-1 and TRBJ2-7, with unresolved D. Looked up from germline, CDR1 is MGHDK and CDR2 is SYGVNS. The V end lost 4 bases, the J end lost 2 bases, and 9 bases lay between the germline ends. The CDR3 is 13 amino acids. In nucleotides, the CDR3 is TGTGCCAGCAGTGGATCAGGAACCTACGAGCAGTACTTC. Protein product: CASSGSGTYEQYF.

This clonotype has at least ten counts. DNA of the CDR3: TGCGCCAGCAGCCCCGGACAAACTAGCACAGATACGCAGTATTTT. Protein sequence: CASSPGQTSTDTQYF. The chain is built from TRBV4-3 and TRBJ2-3; TRBD1 might be the D (5 bases). CDR1 LGHNA and CDR2 YSLEER come from the germline V gene. The CDR3 runs 15 residues. The V and J ends lost 4 bases and 0 bases respectively, with 11 bases between them.

Many counts were recorded for this clonotype. V usage is TRBV5-5 and J usage is TRBJ1-2; 7 bases are a match to TRBD1. This CDR3 comprises 13 residues. Germline CDR1 is SGHKS and CDR2 is YYEKEE (reference sequence). Unmatched junction bases numbered 8, after V lost 4 bases and J lost 8 bases. The CDR3 DNA reads TGTGCCAGCAGCCTGAGGGACAGTAGCGGCTACACCTTC. Translated: CASSLRDSSGYTF.

This clonotype was detected many times. The chain recombines TRBV5-1 with TRBJ1-2; tentative D call: TRBD1 (6 bases). The ends were cut back, 0 bases at V and 2 bases at J, with 11 bases in the middle. CDR3 size: 15 residues. Germline V lookup: CDR1 SGHRS, CDR2 YFSETQ. CDR3 nucleotides: TGCGCCAGCAGCTTGGCCCCAGGGGACAACTATGGCTACACCTTC. Its translation: CASSLAPGDNYGYTF.

This clonotype was recorded at least ten times. The rearrangement uses TRBV4-3 and TRBJ1-5, with D maybe TRBD1 (5 bases). V was trimmed by 0 bases and J by 3 bases, leaving 12 bases between them. Germline V gene sequence: CDR1 LGHNA, CDR2 YSLEER. The CDR3 totals 16 residues. CDR3 DNA: TGCGCCAGCAGCCAAGACAGAGACAGCTTCAATCAGCCCCAGCATTTT. Amino acids: CASSQDRDSFNQPQHF.

This clonotype was counted many times. The V gene is TRBV5-1, the J gene TRBJ2-7; D uncertain. Germline V lookup: CDR1 SGHRS, CDR2 YFSETQ. Trimming left V 0 bases short and J 8 bases short, with 12 bases between. The CDR3 runs to 13 residues. The chain's CDR3 is CASSLDIVDQQYF. In nucleotides, the CDR3 is TGCGCCAGCAGCTTGGATATAGTAGACCAGCAGTACTTC.